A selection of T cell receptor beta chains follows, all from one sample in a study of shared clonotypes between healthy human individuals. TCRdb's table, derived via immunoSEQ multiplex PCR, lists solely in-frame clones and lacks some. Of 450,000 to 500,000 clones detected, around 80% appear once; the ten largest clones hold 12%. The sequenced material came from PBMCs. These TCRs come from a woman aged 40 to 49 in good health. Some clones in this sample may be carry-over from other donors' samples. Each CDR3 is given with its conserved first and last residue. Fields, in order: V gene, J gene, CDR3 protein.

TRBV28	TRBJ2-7	CASSSPAVAGGSYEQYF
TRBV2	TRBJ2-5	CANRDRQETQYF
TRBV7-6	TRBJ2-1	CASSLDGGTSYNEQFF
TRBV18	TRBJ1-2	CASSPGQREYGYTF
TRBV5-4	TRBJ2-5	CASSLGGLAGGETQYF
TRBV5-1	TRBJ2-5	CASSDGLQETQYF
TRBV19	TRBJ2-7	CAIRVSSHSYEQYF
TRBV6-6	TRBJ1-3	CASRQSDRGSGNTIYF
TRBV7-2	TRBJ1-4	CASSAQGTTNEKLFF
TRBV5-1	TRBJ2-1	CASSLWGGRLGDEQFF
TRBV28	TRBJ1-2	CASSFVMGQGRANYGYTF
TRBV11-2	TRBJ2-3	CASSLVGGSGVVTQYF
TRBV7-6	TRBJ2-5	CASSQGEGWETQYF
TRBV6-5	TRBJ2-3	CASSFPDRPSTDTQYF
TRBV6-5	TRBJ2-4	CASTQSHDKNIQYF
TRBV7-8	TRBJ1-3	CASSLGGQSFLSGNTIYF
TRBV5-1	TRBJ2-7	CASSSDPGFTGEQYF
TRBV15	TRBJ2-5	CATSTPGAPVETQYF
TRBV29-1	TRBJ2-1	CSVVGLAGNNEQFF
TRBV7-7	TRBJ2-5	CASSSGTGARGTQYF
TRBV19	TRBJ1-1	CASRGDRDTEAFF
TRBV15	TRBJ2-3	CATSLGGDTDTQYF
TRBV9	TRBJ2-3	CAGSVSTDTQYF
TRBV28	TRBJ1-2	CASSEGSGFNYGYTF
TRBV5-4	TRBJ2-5	CASSLGGGRETQYF
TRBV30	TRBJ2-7	CAWSVAGGSYEQYF